These 28 T cell receptor beta chains originate from one sample sequenced in a study of breast tumors, draining lymph nodes, adjacent tissues. The lymph nodes were axillary draining lymph nodes from breast cancer patients. TCRdb re-called the multiplex PCR reads with MiXCR, one entry per CDR3 protein. The sample yields a few hundred thousand distinct CDR3 sequences, about 34% seen once. The source material was axillary lymph node tissue. The receptors were sampled from a female donor with breast cancer. Some clones in this sample may be carry-over from other donors' samples.

This clonotype was seen more than once but under ten times. A much larger clonotype is one base distant, so this may be a read error. CDR3 DNA: TGTGCCAGCAGCAGCACACGTCAAGAGACCCAGTACTTC. Amino acids: CASSSTRQETQYF. The genes are TRBV12-3 or TRBV12-4 and TRBJ2-5; D gene uncertain. The germline V and J ends were trimmed by 6 bases and 2 bases, with 10 bases remaining between them. The CDR3 length is 13 residues.

At least ten counts were recorded for this clonotype. The V gene is TRBV9, the J gene TRBJ1-2; 7 nucleotides line up with TRBD1. The CDR3 contains 15 residues. Germline values: CDR1 SGDLS, CDR2 YYNGEE. The junction had 12 bases not matched to a gene; V was cut back by 2 bases and J by 8 bases. The CDR3 DNA reads TGTGCCAGCAGCGTCTCTACATCGACAGGGAGCGGCTACACCTTC. Translation: CASSVSTSTGSGYTF.

V usage is TRBV11-1 and J usage is TRBJ2-3; TRBD2 matches 8 bases. V was pared by 1 base and J by 2 bases, with 5 bases of the junction left unmatched. The CDR3 has 16 residues. CDR1 is SGHAT, CDR2 FQDESV, per germline (reference sequence). The CDR3 nucleotides are TGTGCCAGCAGCTTAGAACTAGCGGCGCCCACAGATACGCAGTATTTT. It yields the protein CASSLELAAPTDTQYF.

This clonotype was found many times. The chain has TRBV20-1 and TRBJ1-2; no definite D call. V was pared by 5 bases and J by 8 bases, with 12 bases between. The CDR3 is 11 residues long. Germline CDR1 and CDR2: DFQATT and SNEGSKA (reference sequence). The CDR3 DNA reads as TGCAGTGCTCGGGTCCCGGCAGGCTACACCTTC. Residues: CSARVPAGYTF.

Only a few counts were recorded for this clonotype. The rearrangement uses TRBV12-3 or TRBV12-4 and TRBJ2-7; 9 nucleotides align to TRBD1. The CDR3 has 16 amino acids. V gave up 4 bases and J gave up 1 base; unmatched junction bases: 8. For the CDR3, the DNA is TGTGCCAGCAGTTCCCAAGGAGGGACAGGGTCCTACGAGCAGTACTTC. This translates into CASSSQGGTGSYEQYF.

This clonotype was seen at least ten times. The chain carries TRBV5-1 and TRBJ2-3; 8 positions agree with TRBD2. Germline V gives CDR1 SGHRS, CDR2 YFSETQ. This CDR3 spans 15 amino acids. Trimming cost V 4 bases and J 2 bases; bases outside gene matches: 6. CDR3: CASSVTSGPTDTQYF. The CDR3 region has the DNA TGCGCCAGCAGCGTTACTAGCGGCCCCACAGATACGCAGTATTTT.

J is TRBJ2-3 and V is TRBV6-5; TRBD2 matches 13 bases. CDR1 and CDR2 from the germline V gene are MNHEY and SVGAGI. V shed 9 bases, J shed 4 bases, and the junction held 4 bases outside the gene matches. CDR3 length: 14 residues. As DNA, the CDR3 is TGTGCCAGAAGACTAGCGGGAGGCGCAGATACGCAGTATTTT. As protein: CARRLAGGADTQYF.

The J gene is TRBJ1-6, the V gene TRBV2; a weak D match, TRBD1 (5 bases). CDR1 is SNHLY, CDR2 FYNNEI, per germline. V was shortened by 5 bases and J by 9 bases, with 17 bases between the two germline ends. The CDR3 runs to 15 residues. CDR3 protein: CASSQGSHGGSPLHF. The CDR3 coding sequence is TGTGCCAGCAGTCAGGGATCCCACGGAGGTTCACCCCTCCACTTT.

The gene calls are TRBV6-5 and TRBJ2-3; tentative D call: TRBD2 (6 bases). CDR1 and CDR2 from the germline V gene are MNHEY and SVGAGI. Trimming took off 6 bases at V and 4 bases at J, with 17 bases between the two ends. The CDR3 runs to 15 residues. For the CDR3, the DNA is TGTGCCAGCAGCTCTCGACTAGTATTCCCAGATACGCAGTATTTT. Encoded protein: CASSSRLVFPDTQYF.

This clonotype was counted a few times. The chain joins TRBV29-1 to TRBJ2-1; 11 bases align to TRBD2. The CDR3 has 13 residues. Germline V CDR1 and CDR2: SQVTM, ANQGSEA. The ends lost 7 bases at V and 9 bases at J; junction bases unmatched: 8. This chain's CDR3 is CSARLAGLFEQFF. The DNA for the CDR3 is TGCAGCGCCAGACTAGCGGGACTTTTTGAGCAGTTCTTC.

This clonotype was counted only a few times. This rearrangement joins TRBV20-1 to TRBJ1-1; D not resolved. CDR1 DFQATT and CDR2 SNEGSKA come from the germline V gene (reference sequence). This CDR3 region has 15 residues. V was clipped by 3 bases and J by 4 bases, with 18 bases between them. CDR3 DNA sequence: TGCAGTGCTAGGGATAGGGCCACCCTGAGCACTGAAGCTTTCTTT. This sequence encodes CSARDRATLSTEAFF.

This clonotype was observed at least ten times. The chain uses TRBV5-1 and TRBJ2-2; 9 bases are a match to TRBD2. Germline loops: CDR1 SGHRS, CDR2 YFSETQ. The CDR3 loop spans 15 amino acids. V was clipped by 3 bases and J by 1 base; unmatched bases: 1. CDR3 coding DNA: TGCGCCAGCAGCTCTAGCGGGATGAACACCGGGGAGCTGTTTTTT. It encodes CASSSSGMNTGELFF.

This clonotype was found many times. V usage is TRBV27 and J usage is TRBJ1-5; TRBD1 matches at 9 bases. This CDR3 is 15 amino acids long. Germline V CDR1 and CDR2: MNHEY, SMNVEV (reference sequence). After removal of 2 bases from V and 7 bases from J, the junction contained 6 bases not matched to a gene. The CDR3 reads CASSLGGQGRQPQHF. CDR3 nucleotide sequence: TGTGCCAGCAGTTTAGGGGGACAGGGCCGACAGCCCCAGCATTTT.

This clonotype was picked up many times. The chain uses TRBV7-9 and TRBJ2-2, with D possibly being TRBD2 (5 bases). In germline, CDR1 is SEHNR, CDR2 FQNEAQ (reference sequence). V dropped 3 bases and J dropped 6 bases, with 17 bases sitting between them. This CDR3 region has 16 residues. CDR3 protein: CASSLTAGTFSGELFF. The CDR3 coding sequence is TGTGCCAGCAGCTTGACGGCGGGTACATTTTCCGGGGAGCTGTTTTTT. The variable domain in full, completed from reference TRBV7-9 and TRBJ2-2, reads DTGVSQNPRHKITKRGQNVTFRCDPISEHNRLYWYRQTLGQGPEFLTYFQNEAQLEKSRLLSDRFSAERPKGSFSTLEIQRTEQGDSAMYLCASSLTAGTFSGELFFGEGSRLTVL.

V gene TRBV9 combines with J gene TRBJ2-3, with TRBD2 matching 7 bases. Trimming cost V 1 base and J 0 bases; bases outside gene matches: 5. The CDR3 is 16 residues long. Germline V CDR1 and CDR2: SGDLS, YYNGEE. The CDR3 DNA sequence: TGTGCCAGCAGCGTAAGGCTAGCGGATAGCACAGATACGCAGTATTTT. As protein: CASSVRLADSTDTQYF.

This clonotype was detected ten times or more. The chain carries TRBV5-1 and TRBJ2-7; 8 bases are shared with TRBD1. V was clipped by 4 bases and J by 6 bases; unmatched bases: 9. The germline CDR1 and CDR2 sequences are SGHRS and YFSETQ. This CDR3 is built from 14 residues. The CDR3 nucleotides read TGCGCCAGCAGCCAGCCGGGACAGGAGGCCGAGCAGTACTTC. Translated: CASSQPGQEAEQYF.

This sequence joins TRBV25-1 and TRBJ2-1; 11 nucleotides match TRBD2. This CDR3 region has 20 residues. Germline CDR1 and CDR2: MGHDK and SYGVNS. Unmatched junction bases numbered 16, after V lost 6 bases and J lost 0 bases. The CDR3 DNA is TGTGCCAGCAGCCCAGCGGTACCGGGACTAGCGGTCCTCTCCTACAATGAGCAGTTCTTC. The encoded protein is CASSPAVPGLAVLSYNEQFF. The variable domain in full, with the rest retrieved from reference TRBV25-1 and TRBJ2-1, is EADIYQTPRYLVIGTGKKITLECSQTMGHDKMYWYQQDPGMELHLIHYSYGVNSTEKGDLSSESTVSRIRTEHFPLTLESARPSHTSQYLCASSPAVPGLAVLSYNEQFFGPGTRLTVL.

V usage is TRBV15 and J usage is TRBJ2-7; TRBD1 matches 9 bases. This CDR3 has 16 residues. Germline V gives CDR1 LNHNV, CDR2 YYDKDF (reference sequence). V shed 1 base, J shed 4 bases, and the junction held 8 bases outside the gene matches. The CDR3 coding sequence is TGTGCCACCAGCAGAGCCCGGGACAGGGCAACGTACGAGCAGTACTTC. Encoded protein: CATSRARDRATYEQYF.

The chain uses TRBV12-3 or TRBV12-4 and TRBJ2-7; the D gene could be TRBD1 or TRBD2 (5 bases each). This CDR3 has 14 amino acids. V was cut by 0 bases and J by 6 bases, with 12 bases left in between. CDR3: CASSLARTGAEQYF. CDR3 nucleotide sequence: TGTGCCAGCAGTTTAGCGCGTACCGGGGCCGAGCAGTACTTC.

About this clonotype: Given a much more abundant clone one base away, this may be a read error. The chain recombines TRBV11-3 with TRBJ2-5; 7 bases line up with TRBD2. The V gene end was trimmed by 5 bases and the J gene end by 1 base; junction bases not matched to a gene: 7. Germline CDR1 reads SGHNT; CDR2 reads YENEEA. The CDR3 consists of 15 residues. Here the CDR3 reads CASSRGDGGQETQYF. As DNA, the CDR3 is TGTGCCAGCAGCCGGGGGGACGGGGGCCAAGAGACCCAGTACTTC.

The J gene is TRBJ2-1, the V gene TRBV9, with 8 nucleotides matching TRBD2. The CDR3 contains 15 residues. After removal of 3 bases from V and 12 bases from J, the junction contained 14 bases not matched to a gene. The V gene's germline CDR1 is SGDLS and CDR2 YYNGEE. CDR3 sequence: CASSARGGLVDTQFF. The CDR3 DNA reads as TGTGCCAGCAGCGCCCGGGGGGGCCTCGTAGATACGCAGTTCTTC.

This clonotype has ten or more counts. V gene TRBV6-5 combines with J gene TRBJ1-5; D unclear. The CDR3 runs to 13 residues. V dropped 6 bases and J dropped 4 bases, with 10 bases sitting between them. Germline assignment: CDR1 MNHEY and CDR2 SVGAGI. DNA of the CDR3: TGTGCCAGCAGAGATGGGGTTAATCAGCCCCAGCATTTT. It codes for CASRDGVNQPQHF.

This clonotype has just a few counts. V is TRBV5-8 and J is TRBJ1-1; TRBD1 aligns across 7 bases. V shed 3 bases and J 3 bases; nucleotides not matched to a gene: 5. CDR1 and CDR2 (germline): SGHTS, YDEGEE. CDR3 length: 14 residues. The CDR3 loop reads CASSWGTADTEAFF. For the CDR3, the DNA is TGTGCCAGCAGCTGGGGGACAGCTGACACTGAAGCTTTCTTT.

This clonotype was counted at least ten times. The chain is built from TRBV7-9 and TRBJ2-5, with D uncertain. The CDR3 totals 12 residues. Per germline, CDR1 SEHNR and CDR2 FQNEAQ (reference sequence). Trimming cost V 3 bases and J 5 bases, with 7 bases left between them. CDR3 nucleotide sequence: TGTGCCAGCAGCTTGACCGATGAGACCCAGTACTTC. Amino acids: CASSLTDETQYF. The variable domain in full, completed from reference TRBV7-9 and TRBJ2-5, reads DTGVSQNPRHKITKRGQNVTFRCDPISEHNRLYWYRQTLGQGPEFLTYFQNEAQLEKSRLLSDRFSAERPKGSFSTLEIQRTEQGDSAMYLCASSLTDETQYFGPGTRLLVL.

The rearrangement uses TRBV2 and TRBJ2-5; D uncertain. CDR1 SNHLY and CDR2 FYNNEI come from the germline V gene. Trimming cost V 4 bases and J 4 bases, with 4 bases left between them. The CDR3 covers 11 residues. In DNA, the CDR3 is TGTGCCAGCAGTGCCGGAGAGACCCAGTACTTC. Amino acids: CASSAGETQYF.

The J gene is TRBJ2-7, the V gene TRBV6-2 or TRBV6-3; 10 bases match TRBD1. CDR3 length equals 15 residues. After removal of 6 bases from V and 6 bases from J, the junction contained 11 bases not matched to a gene. CDR1 MNHEY and CDR2 SVGEGT come from the germline V gene. CDR3 region: CASRPPGQGISEQYF. The CDR3 bases are TGTGCCAGCAGGCCTCCGGGACAGGGGATCTCCGAGCAGTACTTC.

This clonotype was detected ten times or more. The V and J genes are TRBV20-1 and TRBJ2-5, with 10 bases fitting TRBD2. V lost 4 bases to trimming and J lost 5 bases; unmatched junction nucleotides: 4. The CDR3 sequence is 13 residues long. Germline assignment: CDR1 DFQATT and CDR2 SNEGSKA (reference sequence). The CDR3 nucleotides are TGCAGTGCTAAAGCGGGGGGGCGGGAGACCCAGTACTTC. Translation: CSAKAGGRETQYF.

This clonotype was seen many times. The chain uses TRBV10-3 and TRBJ2-1, with 9 bases aligning to TRBD1. Germline values: CDR1 ENHRY, CDR2 SYGVKD. The length of the CDR3 is 14 residues. Germline trimming cut 6 bases from V and 6 bases from J; bases unmatched to any gene: 6. The CDR3 region is CAIRVDRGRNEQFF. In nucleotides, the CDR3 is TGTGCCATCAGGGTGGACAGGGGTCGCAATGAGCAGTTCTTC.